This passage covers 30 T cell receptor beta chains from one sample sequenced in a study of blood T cell repertoires in COVID-19. Some clones are missing from TCRdb's copy, which holds only in-frame ones; the method was immunoSEQ multiplex PCR. The table has about 210,000 clones, around 80% seen once. Sequencing was done on a sample of peripheral blood. The receptors originated from a woman in her forties or fifties with acute or convalescent COVID-19.

V is TRBV6-6 and J is TRBJ2-7; D is possibly TRBD2 (6 bases). V was trimmed by 4 bases and J by 2 bases, leaving 15 bases between them. The CDR3 has 15 amino acids. The germline V gene has CDR1 MNHNY and CDR2 SVGAGI (reference sequence). CDR3 protein: CASSLPGLGAYEQYF. The DNA of the CDR3 is TGTGCCAGCAGTTTGCCGGGACTTGGAGCCTACGAGCAGTACTTC.

The chain carries TRBV5-6 and TRBJ1-2, with a possible D match to TRBD1 (5 bases). Per the germline V gene, CDR1 is SGHDT and CDR2 is YYEEEE. The CDR3 is 14 residues long. V was trimmed by 6 bases and J by 5 bases, leaving 17 bases between them. The CDR3 here is CASNSGYRPYGYTF. In DNA form, the CDR3 reads TGTGCCAGCAACTCTGGTTACAGGCCATATGGCTACACCTTC. The whole variable domain, filled in from reference TRBV5-6 and TRBJ1-2, reads DAGVTQSPTHLIKTRGQQVTLRCSPKSGHDTVSWYQQALGQGPQFIFQYYEEEERQRGNFPDRFSGHQFPNYSSELNVNALLLGDSALYLCASNSGYRPYGYTFGSGTRLTVV.

The J gene is TRBJ1-5, the V gene TRBV10-2; 7 bases are a match to TRBD1. With V trimmed by 2 bases and J by 4 bases, 2 bases remained unmatched. CDR1 and CDR2 from the germline V gene are WSHSY and SAAADI. The CDR3 is made up of 14 amino acids. CDR3 nucleotides: TGCGCCAGCAGTGAGACGACAGGGAATCAGCCCCAGCATTTT. Residues: CASSETTGNQPQHF.

The V gene is TRBV4-2, the J gene TRBJ2-7, with D perhaps matching TRBD2 (6 bases). The germline CDR1 and CDR2 sequences are LGHNA and YNFKEQ. CDR3 length: 14 residues. V was clipped by 1 base and J by 2 bases, with 9 bases between them. CDR3 bases: TGTGCCAGCAGCCAAGGGGGGGTCCCCTACGAGCAGTACTTC. Protein: CASSQGGVPYEQYF.

The rearrangement joins TRBV28 to TRBJ1-1, with D unclear. V dropped 7 bases and J dropped 10 bases, with 13 bases sitting between them. The CDR3 runs to 11 residues. Germline assignment: CDR1 MDHEN and CDR2 SYDVKM. CDR3 sequence: CASTRPEGAFF. CDR3 sequence (DNA): TGTGCCAGCACTAGACCCGAGGGAGCTTTCTTT. The full variable domain, rest sourced from reference TRBV28 and TRBJ1-1, is DVKVTQSSRYLVKRTGEKVFLECVQDMDHENMFWYRQDPGLGLRLIYFSYDVKMKEKGDIPEGYSVSREKKERFSLILESASTNQTSMYLCASTRPEGAFFGQGTRLTVV.

The rearrangement links TRBV7-2 to TRBJ1-2; D is ambiguous. From germline, CDR1 is SGHTA and CDR2 FQGNSA. CDR3 size: 13 residues. The V end lost 5 bases, the J end lost 6 bases, and 13 bases lay between the germline ends. The CDR3 is CASSRRRANGYTF. Here the CDR3 DNA reads TGTGCCAGCAGCCGCCGGAGGGCGAATGGCTACACCTTC.

This sequence joins TRBV28 and TRBJ1-5; a possible D gene is TRBD1 (5 bases). Trimming removed 7 bases at V and 0 bases at J, with 13 bases between. Germline V gives CDR1 MDHEN, CDR2 SYDVKM. The CDR3 spans 15 residues. CDR3 nucleotide sequence: TGTGCCAGCAAACCAAAGGGGTATAGCAATCAGCCCCAGCATTTT. It specifies CASKPKGYSNQPQHF.

V is TRBV14 and J is TRBJ2-7; TRBD1 might be the D (5 bases). The CDR3 has 13 residues. CDR1 and CDR2 (germline): SGHDN, FVKESK. Trimming took off 4 bases at V and 1 base at J, with 8 bases between the two ends. CDR3 loop: CASSLDSSYEQYF. CDR3 sequence (DNA): TGTGCCAGCAGCCTCGACAGTTCCTACGAGCAGTACTTC. Combining the CDR3 with reference TRBV14 and TRBJ2-7 gives the whole variable domain EAGVTQFPSHSVIEKGQTVTLRCDPISGHDNLYWYRRVMGKEIKFLLHFVKESKQDESGMPNNRFLAERTGGTYSTLKVQPAELEDSGVYFCASSLDSSYEQYFGPGTRLTVT.

The chain employs TRBV7-2 and TRBJ2-1; 7 bases are shared with TRBD2. V shed 5 bases, J shed 8 bases, and the junction held 15 bases outside the gene matches. There are 16 residues in the CDR3. CDR1 and CDR2 from the germline V gene are SGHTA and FQGNSA. The CDR3 region is CASSLDGGGEGDEQFF. CDR3 DNA sequence: TGTGCCAGCAGCCTCGACGGGGGAGGGGAGGGCGATGAGCAGTTCTTC.

The chain uses TRBV2 and TRBJ1-5; TRBD1 is a possible D gene (6 bases). The CDR3 covers 14 residues. Trimming pared 3 bases from V and 1 base from J, leaving 7 bases between. Germline V gives CDR1 SNHLY, CDR2 FYNNEI. The CDR3 sequence: CASSEDRSNQPQHF. The CDR3 DNA is TGTGCCAGCAGTGAGGACAGAAGCAATCAGCCCCAGCATTTT.

The chain has TRBV19 and TRBJ1-6; possibly TRBD1 for D (5 bases). The CDR3 runs 14 residues. Germline lookup yields CDR1 LNHDA and CDR2 SQIVND (reference sequence). Trimming pared 9 bases from V and 7 bases from J, leaving 16 bases between. CDR3 region: CASQRISGNSPLHF. The CDR3 bases are TGTGCCAGCCAGAGGATCTCAGGGAATTCACCCCTCCACTTT.

This chain connects TRBV11-2 to TRBJ2-7; D gene unclear. V was shortened by 1 base and J by 1 base, with 8 bases between the two germline ends. The CDR3 is 14 residues long. The V gene's germline CDR1 is SGHAT and CDR2 FQNNGV. CDR3 sequence: CASSLGSLSYEQYF. As DNA, the CDR3 is TGTGCCAGCAGCTTAGGTTCCCTATCCTACGAGCAGTACTTC.

The chain combines TRBV7-3 with TRBJ1-4, with a possible D match to TRBD1 (5 bases). The germline V gene encodes CDR1 SGHTA and CDR2 FQGTGA. The germline V and J ends were trimmed by 10 bases and 4 bases, with 10 bases remaining between them. This CDR3 has 12 residues. DNA of the CDR3: TGTGCCACGGGGGGTGTTAATGAAAAACTGTTTTTT. Amino acids: CATGGVNEKLFF.

This clone appeared a few times. The chain carries TRBV21-1 and TRBJ2-2; TRBD2 is the table's D call and was not checked against the DNA. TRBV21-1 is tagged as a pseudogene. The CDR3 has 16 amino acids. The DNA for the CDR3 is TGTGCCAGCAGCAAAGGTGCGGGGGCCTGCACCGGGGAGCTGTTTTTT. It translates to CASSKGAGACTGELFF.

This sequence joins TRBV5-1 and TRBJ2-3, with a weak D call TRBD1 (6 bases). The CDR3 is 16 residues long. The V gene lost 3 bases and the J gene lost 0 bases, with 14 bases spanning the gap. Looked up from germline, CDR1 is SGHRS and CDR2 is YFSETQ. The CDR3 region has the DNA TGCGCCAGCAGCTCCAGGGGTAGCGATAGCACAGATACGCAGTATTTT. It is translated as CASSSRGSDSTDTQYF.

The rearrangement links TRBV27 to TRBJ2-1; 13 bases fit TRBD2. The CDR3 runs 16 residues. V lost 6 bases and J lost 7; bases outside the gene matches: 9. CDR1 is MNHEY and CDR2 is SMNVEV in the germline V gene (reference sequence). The CDR3 loop reads CASSPIPGLAGNEQFF. For the CDR3, the DNA is TGTGCCAGCAGCCCTATCCCGGGACTAGCGGGAAATGAGCAGTTCTTC.

This rearrangement joins TRBV24-1 to TRBJ1-5, with 8 bases lining up with TRBD1. Germline CDR1 KGHDR, CDR2 SFDVKD. The CDR3 runs 16 residues. V shed 3 bases and J 4 bases; nucleotides not matched to a gene: 7. CDR3 DNA: TGTGCCACCAGTGATCCCGGACAGGGAACTAATCAGCCCCAGCATTTT. It is translated as CATSDPGQGTNQPQHF.

The chain recombines TRBV13 with TRBJ1-1; maybe TRBD1 (6 bases). The CDR3 sequence is 13 residues long. Germline-derived CDR1 and CDR2 are PRHDT and FYEKMQ (reference sequence). Trimming left V 3 bases short and J 6 bases short, with 11 bases between. CDR3 DNA: TGTGCCAGCAGCTTTTCAGGGGTTTCTGAAGCTTTCTTT. This translates into CASSFSGVSEAFF. Together with reference TRBV13 and TRBJ1-1, the CDR3 gives the full variable domain: AAGVIQSPRHLIKEKRETATLKCYPIPRHDTVYWYQQGPGQDPQFLISFYEKMQSDKGSIPDRFSAQQFSDYHSELNMSSLELGDSALYFCASSFSGVSEAFFGQGTRLTVV.

CDR3 loop: CASSPEYLSTDTQYF. The CDR3 DNA follows: TGTGCCAGCTCACCCGAGTACCTTAGCACAGATACGCAGTATTTT. V gene TRBV18 combines with J gene TRBJ2-3; unclear D gene. Germline CDR1 KGHSH, CDR2 LQKENI. The CDR3 is made up of 15 amino acids. V lost 3 bases and J lost 0, with 10 bases in between.

This chain uses TRBV28 with TRBJ1-1, with 7 nucleotides matching TRBD1. Trimming took 4 bases from V and 0 from J; bases not matched to a gene: 5. The CDR3 is made up of 15 amino acids. Germline lookup yields CDR1 MDHEN and CDR2 SYDVKM. CDR3: CASSSMGQLNTEAFF. The DNA of the CDR3 is TGTGCCAGCAGTTCCATGGGACAGTTGAACACTGAAGCTTTCTTT.

The V call is TRBV13, the J call TRBJ1-2, with TRBD1 matching 9 bases. CDR1 and CDR2 from the germline V gene are PRHDT and FYEKMQ (reference sequence). The CDR3 length is 13 residues. The trim removed 4 bases at V and 8 bases at J, leaving 5 bases unmatched. This CDR3 is CASSSGQGKGYTF. CDR3 DNA sequence: TGTGCCAGCAGCTCCGGACAGGGGAAAGGCTACACCTTC.

The rearrangement links TRBV12-3 or TRBV12-4 to TRBJ2-5; no reliable D call. The CDR3 has 12 residues. Trimming took off 1 base at V and 7 bases at J, with 7 bases between the two ends. DNA for the CDR3: TGTGCCAGCAGTTTAGGCCAGATGACCCAGTACTTC. As protein: CASSLGQMTQYF.

V gene TRBV24-1 combines with J gene TRBJ1-4; possible D gene TRBD1, 5 bases. Per the germline V gene, CDR1 is KGHDR and CDR2 is SFDVKD. CDR3 length: 14 amino acids. Trimming removed 4 bases from V and 5 bases from J, with 10 bases in between. DNA of the CDR3: TGTGCCACCAGTGAGGCAGGGCCGAATGAAAAACTGTTTTTT. This encodes CATSEAGPNEKLFF.

The chain joins TRBV6-4 to TRBJ1-2, with D possibly being TRBD1 (6 bases). The CDR3 covers 13 residues. The V and J ends lost 5 bases and 5 bases respectively, with 12 bases between them. Germline V lookup: CDR1 MRHNA, CDR2 SNTAGT. DNA for the CDR3: TGTGCCAGCAGTCCCTCAGGGGAATATGGCTACACCTTC. It encodes CASSPSGEYGYTF.

The chain joins TRBV12-3 or TRBV12-4 to TRBJ1-2; maybe TRBD1 (5 bases). CDR3 length: 13 residues. V lost 5 bases, J lost 3 bases, and 10 bases lay in between. For the CDR3, the DNA is TGTGCCAGCAGTCAGGGTTTGCACTATGGCTACACCTTC. Encoded protein: CASSQGLHYGYTF.

This clone turned up a few times. The chain combines TRBV28 with TRBJ2-1; no clear D gene. V was cut by 2 bases and J by 6 bases, with 14 bases left in between. In germline, CDR1 is MDHEN, CDR2 SYDVKM. CDR3 length: 15 amino acids. Written as DNA, the CDR3 is TGTGCCAGCAGTTTAGCGGCCTCCGGATCCAATGAGCAGTTCTTC. Translating it yields CASSLAASGSNEQFF.

The chain uses TRBV9 and TRBJ2-1, with 12 positions matching TRBD2. Unmatched junction bases numbered 6, after V lost 3 bases and J lost 8 bases. Germline CDR1 is SGDLS and CDR2 is YYNGEE. The CDR3 loop spans 15 amino acids. The CDR3 spells CASSARTSGTYEQFF. In nucleotides, the CDR3 is TGTGCCAGCAGCGCCCGGACTAGCGGGACCTATGAGCAGTTCTTC. The variable domain in full, with the rest retrieved from reference TRBV9 and TRBJ2-1, is DSGVTQTPKHLITATGQRVTLRCSPRSGDLSVYWYQQSLDQGLQFLIQYYNGEERAKGNILERFSAQQFPDLHSELNLSSLELGDSALYFCASSARTSGTYEQFFGPGTRLTVL.

The chain joins TRBV7-9 to TRBJ2-5, with 10 nucleotides matching TRBD1. There are 15 residues in the CDR3. V shed 5 bases, J shed 5 bases, and the junction held 8 bases outside the gene matches. The germline V gene encodes CDR1 SEHNR and CDR2 FQNEAQ (reference sequence). The CDR3 reads CASSPQTGGLETQYF. CDR3 DNA: TGTGCCAGCAGCCCCCAGACAGGGGGCTTGGAGACCCAGTACTTC.

A single count supports this clone. This chain joins TRBV6-2 or TRBV6-3 and TRBJ2-3; 11 nucleotides agree with TRBD2. Per the germline V gene, CDR1 is MNHEY and CDR2 is SVGEGT. CDR3 length: 14 amino acids. The trim removed 4 bases at V and 8 bases at J, leaving 5 bases unmatched. CDR3 loop: CASSSLTSGITQYF. The CDR3 DNA is TGTGCCAGCAGTTCCTTGACTAGCGGGATTACGCAGTATTTT.

The rearrangement links TRBV18 to TRBJ1-1; TRBD1 matches at 9 bases. This CDR3 has 17 residues. V lost 1 base and J lost 5; bases outside the gene matches: 11. CDR1 KGHSH and CDR2 LQKENI come from the germline V gene. The CDR3 DNA sequence: TGTGCCAGCTCACCACAGGGACAGGGATCCGGAGGGACTGAAGCTTTCTTT. Translation gives CASSPQGQGSGGTEAFF.